These 27 T cell receptor beta chains were all obtained from the same sample, sequenced in a study of T cell clones after liver transplantation. Only in-frame clones appear in the TCRdb table, and some are missing; sequencing was by immunoSEQ multiplex PCR. The sample lists over 100,000 clones, more than 75% occurring once. Here the sequenced sample was CD4+ T cells from blood, taken before liver transplant. Source of these receptors: a human donor who received a liver transplant.

This CDR3 is CASSLSRQGKLFF. The DNA for the CDR3 is TGTGCCAGCAGCTTAAGTCGACAGGGGAAGCTGTTTTTT. This chain connects TRBV7-2 to TRBJ2-2; 8 bases are a match to TRBD1. In germline, CDR1 is SGHTA, CDR2 FQGNSA. The CDR3 totals 13 residues. V lost 2 bases, J lost 12 bases, and 5 bases stayed unmatched.

The genes are TRBV5-5 and TRBJ1-1; maybe TRBD1 (5 bases). This CDR3 is 10 amino acids long. Germline V CDR1 and CDR2: SGHKS, YYEKEE (reference sequence). Trimming left V 10 bases short and J 9 bases short, with 13 bases between. CDR3 sequence: CAGALGQAFF. DNA for the CDR3: TGTGCCGGGGCTCTGGGACAAGCTTTCTTT.

This chain connects TRBV30 to TRBJ2-7, with 7 bases identical to TRBD1. CDR1 GTSNPN and CDR2 SVGIG come from the germline V gene (reference sequence). This CDR3 region has 13 residues. The junction had 6 bases not matched to a gene; V was cut back by 4 bases and J by 3 bases. In DNA form, the CDR3 reads TGTGCCTGGATTAAGACAGGGAGCTACGAGCAGTACTTC. It specifies CAWIKTGSYEQYF.

The chain joins TRBV15 to TRBJ2-5; 11 bases fit TRBD1. V was clipped by 0 bases and J by 6 bases; unmatched bases: 9. Germline CDR1 is LNHNV and CDR2 is YYDKDF (reference sequence). The CDR3 runs 17 residues. Here the CDR3 DNA reads TGTGCCACCAGCAGAGATAGGGGCGGACAGGGGGCGAAGACCCAGTACTTC. It codes for CATSRDRGGQGAKTQYF.

The genes are TRBV19 and TRBJ1-3; the D gene is possibly TRBD1 (5 bases). Trimming shortened V by 7 bases and J by 4 bases, and 11 bases separated the two germline ends. The CDR3 extends over 13 amino acids. CDR1 LNHDA and CDR2 SQIVND come from the germline V gene (reference sequence). In nucleotides, the CDR3 is TGTGCCAGTACCCGGGGCGCGGGAAACACCATATATTTT. It translates to CASTRGAGNTIYF.

This chain uses TRBV7-9 with TRBJ1-2, with 7 bases that match TRBD1. V shed 7 bases, J shed 8 bases, and the junction held 16 bases outside the gene matches. The germline gives CDR1 SEHNR, CDR2 FQNEAQ (reference sequence). The CDR3 covers 15 residues. CDR3 sequence reads: CASTLPTGVERGYTF. The CDR3 bases are TGTGCCAGCACACTTCCAACAGGGGTGGAAAGGGGCTACACCTTC.

The chain is built from TRBV11-2 and TRBJ2-1; 8 positions agree with TRBD1. With V trimmed by 10 bases and J by 5 bases, 7 bases remained unmatched. Germline assignment: CDR1 SGHAT and CDR2 FQNNGV. The CDR3 spans 13 residues. CDR3 bases: TGTGCCACCAAGGACAGGGCTCACAATGAGCAGTTCTTC. This sequence encodes CATKDRAHNEQFF. Complete variable domain (other parts from reference TRBV11-2 and TRBJ2-1): EAGVAQSPRYKIIEKRQSVAFWCNPISGHATLYWYQQILGQGPKLLIQFQNNGVVDDSQLPKDRFSAERLKGVDSTLKIQPAKLEDSAVYLCATKDRAHNEQFFGPGTRLTVL.

The chain combines TRBV6-1 with TRBJ1-2; 7 positions match TRBD1. In germline, CDR1 is MNHNS, CDR2 SASEGT. The J segment lost 4 bases and the V segment lost 7 bases, leaving 9 bases of the junction unmatched. The length of the CDR3 is 14 residues. The CDR3 sequence is CASIPGGQSYGYTF. The CDR3 DNA sequence: TGTGCCAGCATTCCTGGGGGACAGAGCTATGGCTACACCTTC.

CDR3 region: CASSLIQGRGEAFF. The CDR3 DNA sequence: TGCGCCAGCAGCCTAATACAGGGGCGAGGGGAAGCTTTCTTT. The gene calls are TRBV5-1 and TRBJ1-1; 7 nucleotides match TRBD1. Germline V lookup: CDR1 SGHRS, CDR2 YFSETQ. The ends lost 4 bases at V and 8 bases at J; junction bases unmatched: 11. CDR3 size: 14 residues.

The chain is built from TRBV7-2 and TRBJ2-1; maybe TRBD2 (5 bases). The germline CDR1 and CDR2 sequences are SGHTA and FQGNSA. The CDR3 runs to 13 residues. Trimming removed 5 bases from V and 2 bases from J, with 7 bases in between. Written as DNA, the CDR3 is TGTGCCAGCAGCCACGGGACCTACAATGAGCAGTTCTTC. Translated: CASSHGTYNEQFF.

The V call is TRBV2, the J call TRBJ2-1; 9 bases agree with TRBD1. The CDR3 is 12 residues long. J gave up 7 bases and V 11 bases, and 6 bases lay outside the gene matches. Germline CDR1 is SNHLY and CDR2 is FYNNEI. The CDR3 bases are TGTGCCGGGGGGACAGGGAGGAATGAGCAGTTCTTC. Its protein is CAGGTGRNEQFF.

This clone was detected once. This chain links TRBV4-2 with TRBJ2-7; perhaps TRBD1 as D (6 bases). This CDR3 is built from 14 residues. V was cut by 0 bases and J by 2 bases, with 8 bases left in between. Germline CDR1 is LGHNA and CDR2 is YNFKEQ. CDR3 DNA sequence: TGTGCCAGCAGCCAAGATCAGGGGACCTACGAGCAGTACTTC. Translation gives CASSQDQGTYEQYF.

The chain joins TRBV7-2 to TRBJ2-5; 9 nucleotides line up with TRBD1. Per germline, CDR1 SGHTA and CDR2 FQGNSA. This CDR3 contains 17 residues. Germline trimming cut 1 base from V and 2 bases from J; bases unmatched to any gene: 8. CDR3 loop: CASSLVGTGRGQETQYF. CDR3 in DNA: TGTGCCAGCAGCTTAGTGGGGACAGGGAGGGGGCAAGAGACCCAGTACTTC.

The chain carries TRBV27 and TRBJ1-2, with TRBD1 matching 7 bases. Trimming removed 6 bases from V and 8 bases from J; junction bases left unmatched: 6. CDR3 length: 12 residues. The V gene's germline CDR1 is MNHEY and CDR2 SMNVEV (reference sequence). For the CDR3, the DNA is TGTGCCAGCAGCCGACAGGGTATGGGCTACACCTTC. As protein: CASSRQGMGYTF.

This clone has a single count. The chain recombines TRBV18 with TRBJ1-2, with 9 bases matching TRBD1. The V gene's germline CDR1 is KGHSH and CDR2 LQKENI. The CDR3 contains 14 residues. J was trimmed by 7 bases and V by 2 bases; bases with no gene match: 5. CDR3 sequence: CASSPGTGQIGYTF. CDR3 nucleotides: TGTGCCAGCTCACCAGGGACAGGGCAGATTGGCTACACCTTC. The whole variable domain, remainder taken from reference TRBV18 and TRBJ1-2, is NAGVMQNPRHLVRRRGQEARLRCSPMKGHSHVYWYRQLPEEGLKFMVYLQKENIIDESGMPKERFSAEFPKEGPSILRIQQVVRGDSAAYFCASSPGTGQIGYTFGSGTRLTVV.

Only one count was recorded for this clone. The CDR3 DNA follows: TGTGCCAGCAGCGTGGAGGGGGCAACCCAGTACTTC. This encodes CASSVEGATQYF. This rearrangement joins TRBV9 to TRBJ2-5; D perhaps matches TRBD1 (7 bases). The CDR3 spans 12 residues. Germline assignment: CDR1 SGDLS and CDR2 YYNGEE. V was clipped by 2 bases and J by 8 bases, with 10 bases between them.

The gene calls are TRBV19 and TRBJ1-2; no clear D gene. V was trimmed by 0 bases and J by 3 bases, leaving 14 bases between them. This CDR3 contains 16 residues. Germline assignment: CDR1 LNHDA and CDR2 SQIVND (reference sequence). Written as DNA, the CDR3 is TGTGCCAGTAGTATAGATCCGAGGCAGAGGGACTATGGCTACACCTTC. Translation gives CASSIDPRQRDYGYTF.

The J gene is TRBJ2-7, the V gene TRBV2; D perhaps matches TRBD1 (6 bases). Trimming pared 3 bases from V and 5 bases from J, leaving 8 bases between. CDR3 length equals 12 residues. The germline gives CDR1 SNHLY, CDR2 FYNNEI. The CDR3 spells CASSEDSHEQYF. The CDR3 DNA follows: TGTGCCAGCAGTGAGGACAGCCACGAGCAGTACTTC.

In this sample, this clone turned up a few times. The rearrangement links TRBV6-5 to TRBJ2-5; a possible D gene is TRBD1 (5 bases). The CDR3 covers 15 residues. Germline V gene data show CDR1 as MNHEY and CDR2 as SVGAGI. V lost 5 bases, J lost 5 bases, and 18 bases lay in between. The CDR3 reads CASSPSQGIGETQYF. The CDR3 nucleotides read TGTGCCAGCAGTCCCAGCCAGGGTATTGGGGAGACCCAGTACTTC.

This chain connects TRBV5-1 to TRBJ2-6, with a weak D call TRBD1 (6 bases). This CDR3 has 16 amino acids. Trimming shortened V by 5 bases and J by 0 bases, and 12 bases separated the two germline ends. Germline-derived CDR1 and CDR2 are SGHRS and YFSETQ. The CDR3 here is CASRPQGTSGANVLTF. CDR3 nucleotide sequence: TGCGCCAGCAGGCCCCAGGGGACCTCTGGGGCCAACGTCCTGACTTTC.

The chain links TRBV10-2 to TRBJ2-7, with 9 bases that match TRBD1. Germline lookup yields CDR1 WSHSY and CDR2 SAAADI. The CDR3 has 13 residues. V was clipped by 7 bases and J by 7 bases; unmatched bases: 8. The CDR3 loop is CASTEQGAREQYF. CDR3 bases: TGCGCCAGCACCGAACAGGGGGCGCGAGAGCAGTACTTC.

This chain connects TRBV6-4 to TRBJ2-7; D unresolved. Germline CDR1 and CDR2: MRHNA and SNTAGT. CDR3 length: 14 residues. V gave up 3 bases and J gave up 6 bases, with 15 bases separating them. CDR3 sequence reads: CASSEEALSGEQYF. In DNA form, the CDR3 reads TGTGCCAGCAGTGAAGAGGCCCTCTCGGGCGAGCAGTACTTC.

This clone was picked up one time. The gene calls are TRBV4-1 and TRBJ1-1; D unresolved. CDR3 length: 14 amino acids. Germline values: CDR1 MGHRA, CDR2 YSYEKL. V was trimmed by 7 bases and J by 4 bases, leaving 16 bases between them. CDR3 sequence: CASNHPAGTTEAFF. CDR3 bases: TGCGCCAGCAACCACCCAGCAGGTACCACTGAAGCTTTCTTT.

The sample holds one count of this clone. The CDR3 sequence: CASSRLGTGDQETQYF. For the CDR3, the DNA is TGTGCCAGCAGCCGCTTAGGGACAGGGGACCAAGAGACCCAGTACTTC. The V call is TRBV7-9, the J call TRBJ2-5; TRBD1 aligns across 10 bases. The length of the CDR3 is 16 residues. V lost 5 bases, J lost 0 bases, and 6 bases stayed unmatched. Per germline, CDR1 SEHNR and CDR2 FQNEAQ (reference sequence).

This clone appeared once. V is TRBV7-9 and J is TRBJ1-4, with TRBD1 as a possible D gene (5 bases). Germline V CDR1 and CDR2: SEHNR, FQNEAQ (reference sequence). The ends were cut back, 1 base at V and 5 bases at J, with 11 bases in the middle. The CDR3 is made up of 15 amino acids. CDR3 protein: CASSLEGTLNEKLFF. The CDR3 DNA is TGTGCCAGCAGCTTAGAGGGGACCCTCAATGAAAAACTGTTTTTT.

The CDR3 loop is CASTGTSGSSEFF. DNA for the CDR3: TGTGCCAGTACCGGGACTAGCGGGAGCTCTGAGTTCTTC. J is TRBJ2-1 and V is TRBV19, with TRBD2 matching over 14 bases. With 7 bases clipped from V and 14 bases from J, the junction kept 7 bases outside the gene matches. The germline V gene encodes CDR1 LNHDA and CDR2 SQIVND (reference sequence). This CDR3 is built from 13 residues.

The rearrangement uses TRBV18 and TRBJ2-7; TRBD2 agrees at 7 bases. This CDR3 is built from 15 residues. Germline V gene lookup returns CDR1 KGHSH and CDR2 LQKENI. The V segment lost 4 bases and the J segment 5 bases; nucleotides outside the gene matches: 11. CDR3 residues: CASSLTTHSGNEQYF. The CDR3 nucleotides read TGTGCCAGCTCACTAACTACCCACAGCGGGAACGAGCAGTACTTC.